Listed here are 30 T cell receptor beta chains from one sample, sequenced in a study of T cell repertoires in cytomegalovirus infection. TCRdb ran MiXCR on the reads and lists one entry per CDR3 protein. The sample includes some 390,000 distinct CDR3 sequences, roughly 18% of them seen just once. Material: PBMCs. The origin of the receptors is a human donor in good health (CMV status not recorded). Some clones in this sample may be carry-over from other donors' samples.

This clonotype was seen ten or more times. The CDR3 spells CASSLWSQGRLETQYF. In nucleotides, the CDR3 is TGTGCCAGCAGCTTATGGTCCCAGGGTCGGTTGGAGACCCAGTACTTC. The chain carries TRBV7-8 and TRBJ2-5; D is possibly TRBD1 (5 bases). CDR3 length: 16 amino acids. The V and J ends lost 2 bases and 5 bases respectively, with 18 bases between them. CDR1 and CDR2 (germline): SGHVS, FQNEAQ. The whole variable domain, remainder taken from reference TRBV7-8 and TRBJ2-5, is GAGVSQSPRYKVAKRGQDVALRCDPISGHVSLFWYQQALGQGPEFLTYFQNEAQLDKSGLPSDRFFAERPEGSVSTLKIQRTQQEDSAVYLCASSLWSQGRLETQYFGPGTRLLVL.

This sequence joins TRBV27 and TRBJ2-5; 8 nucleotides line up with TRBD1. Trimming at V came to 5 bases and at J to 10 bases, leaving 12 bases not matched to a gene. This CDR3 comprises 14 residues. Germline V gives CDR1 MNHEY, CDR2 SMNVEV (reference sequence). In nucleotides, the CDR3 is TGTGCCAGCAGTCCCGGACAGGGCTTGGGCAACCAGTACTTC. It yields the protein CASSPGQGLGNQYF.

The V call is TRBV4-1, the J call TRBJ2-3, with TRBD2 as a possible D gene (7 bases). V lost 3 bases to trimming and J lost 0 bases, with 16 bases between them. Per the germline V gene, CDR1 is MGHRA and CDR2 is YSYEKL. There are 17 residues in the CDR3. CDR3: CASSQYGGPASTDTQYF. Here the CDR3 DNA reads TGCGCCAGCAGCCAGTACGGGGGGCCGGCAAGCACAGATACGCAGTATTTT.

This rearrangement joins TRBV6-1 to TRBJ1-6, with 7 bases lining up with TRBD1. V shed 4 bases, J shed 9 bases, and the junction held 6 bases outside the gene matches. Per germline, CDR1 MNHNS and CDR2 SASEGT. CDR3 length equals 14 residues. The DNA for the CDR3 is TGTGCCAGCAGTGCGGAGGGGGCAACTTCACCCCTCCACTTT. Protein sequence: CASSAEGATSPLHF.

This rearrangement joins TRBV7-6 to TRBJ1-5; TRBD1 might be the D (5 bases). Germline loops: CDR1 SGHVS, CDR2 FNYEAQ. V was pared by 7 bases and J by 11 bases, with 21 bases between. The CDR3 runs 14 residues. The CDR3 coding sequence is TGTGCCAGCACCCTCGCGGAGGGGATGGGAGCCCAGCATTTT. Translated: CASTLAEGMGAQHF.

The V gene is TRBV7-8, the J gene TRBJ1-6, with TRBD1 matching 7 bases. The junction had 4 bases not matched to a gene; V was cut back by 5 bases and J by 6 bases. From germline, CDR1 is SGHVS and CDR2 FQNEAQ. The length of the CDR3 is 14 residues. Here the CDR3 reads CASSLWDSNSPLHF. The CDR3 bases are TGTGCCAGCAGCCTATGGGACAGTAATTCACCCCTCCACTTT.

This sequence joins TRBV7-8 and TRBJ2-7; tentative D call: TRBD2 (8 bases). The CDR3 is 20 residues long. Germline CDR1 is SGHVS and CDR2 is FQNEAQ. V lost 1 base and J 7 bases, leaving 32 bases between the germline ends. CDR3 DNA: TGTGCCAGCAGCTTAGTCCCTACGGGACTAGAGAGGGGACAGCCGGTGGAGCAGTACTTC. Its translation is CASSLVPTGLERGQPVEQYF.

The genes are TRBV12-3 or TRBV12-4 and TRBJ2-1; 12 bases are shared with TRBD2. The CDR3 totals 15 residues. J lost 6 bases, V lost 6 bases, and 6 bases had no gene match. In DNA, the CDR3 is TGTGCCAGCAGCACTAGCGGGAGGTTTGGCAATGAGCAGTTCTTC. The encoded protein is CASSTSGRFGNEQFF.

This clonotype was seen many times. The chain has TRBV7-6 and TRBJ2-1; D unresolved. Deletions cut 7 bases from V and 5 bases from J, with 9 bases between. This CDR3 spans 12 amino acids. Looked up from germline, CDR1 is SGHVS and CDR2 is FNYEAQ. The CDR3 nucleotides are TGTGCCAGCACCCGCGCCCACAATGAGCAGTTCTTC. Translating it yields CASTRAHNEQFF.

This clonotype was counted only a few times. Sequence at one end of the junction differs from germline and may be a read error. This chain uses TRBV10-3 with TRBJ2-3; D gene ambiguous. This CDR3 contains 13 residues. The germline gives CDR1 ENHRY, CDR2 SYGVKD. The CDR3 region is CAIKAPSTDTQYF. The CDR3 DNA is TGTGCCATCAAGGCCCCGAGCACCGATACGCAGTATTTT.

This clonotype was seen many times. The J gene is TRBJ2-3, the V gene TRBV7-6; TRBD2 matches 8 bases. Trimming removed 1 base from V and 5 bases from J; junction bases left unmatched: 5. In germline, CDR1 is SGHVS, CDR2 FNYEAQ. This CDR3 is 15 amino acids long. The CDR3 sequence: CASSLESGRIDTQYF. The CDR3 region has the DNA TGTGCCAGCAGCTTAGAAAGCGGGAGAATAGATACGCAGTATTTT.

The chain uses TRBV2 and TRBJ2-3; 13 bases map to TRBD2. The CDR3 has 16 residues. Germline values: CDR1 SNHLY, CDR2 FYNNEI. Trimming took 8 bases from V and 5 from J; bases not matched to a gene: 10. In nucleotides, the CDR3 is TGTGCCAGCGGAGCGGGACTAGCGGGAAAATTAGATACGCAGTATTTT. This sequence encodes CASGAGLAGKLDTQYF.

This clonotype was seen a few times. The chain recombines TRBV12-3 or TRBV12-4 with TRBJ2-7, with D hard to call. The CDR3 covers 14 residues. The V gene lost 2 bases and the J gene lost 3 bases, with 11 bases spanning the gap. The CDR3 protein is CASSLRRLHYEQYF. CDR3 coding DNA: TGTGCCAGCAGTTTAAGAAGACTCCACTACGAGCAGTACTTC.

This clonotype has ten or more counts. The V gene is TRBV19, the J gene TRBJ1-5; no firm D call. The germline V and J ends were trimmed by 10 bases and 0 bases, with 13 bases remaining between them. Germline values: CDR1 LNHDA, CDR2 SQIVND (reference sequence). The CDR3 has 14 amino acids. CDR3 nucleotide sequence: TGTGCCACCACCGACGGTTATAGCAATCAGCCCCAGCATTTT. Amino acid sequence: CATTDGYSNQPQHF.

This clonotype has just one count. The chain is built from TRBV29-1 and TRBJ2-1; no clear D gene. Germline V CDR1 and CDR2: SQVTM, ANQGSEA. V was shortened by 4 bases and J by 5 bases, with 15 bases between the two germline ends. The CDR3 totals 14 residues. The CDR3 sequence: CSVAGRLTNNEQFF. CDR3 bases: TGCAGCGTTGCGGGCAGGCTAACTAACAATGAGCAGTTCTTC.

This chain links TRBV4-1 with TRBJ1-2; D unresolved. The CDR3 runs 14 residues. Deletions cut 0 bases from V and 2 bases from J, with 7 bases between. Germline V gives CDR1 MGHRA, CDR2 YSYEKL. As DNA, the CDR3 is TGCGCCAGCAGCCAAGAGGGCAGAAACTATGGCTACACCTTC. This encodes CASSQEGRNYGYTF.

This clonotype was recorded once. CDR3 sequence: CASSSQVAGELFF. CDR3 bases: TGTGCCAGCAGTTCACAGGTGGCCGGGGAGCTGTTTTTT. The gene calls are TRBV7-2 and TRBJ2-2; D perhaps matches TRBD1 (5 bases). The V gene lost 6 bases and the J gene lost 6 bases, with 11 bases spanning the gap. Germline loops: CDR1 SGHTA, CDR2 FQGNSA. This CDR3 has 13 amino acids.

This chain links TRBV24-1 with TRBJ1-5; the D gene is possibly TRBD1 (6 bases). Germline-derived CDR1 and CDR2 are KGHDR and SFDVKD. V lost 0 bases and J lost 6, with 17 bases in between. The CDR3 has 17 residues. The CDR3 nucleotides read TGTGCCACCAGTGATTTGCTTGGGGGGCGAATTGGTCAGCCCCAGCATTTT. Amino acids: CATSDLLGGRIGQPQHF.

The chain joins TRBV3-1 to TRBJ2-7; D is unresolved. This CDR3 is built from 14 residues. Trimming left V 5 bases short and J 2 bases short, with 13 bases between. Germline loops: CDR1 LGHDT, CDR2 YNNKEL (reference sequence). The CDR3 spells CASSIRLGTYEQYF. As DNA, the CDR3 is TGTGCCAGCAGCATCCGACTCGGAACCTACGAGCAGTACTTC.

This clonotype has a handful of counts. The CDR3 nucleotides are TGTGCCAGCAGCACAGGGGGGGATCCGGCCAATGAGCAGTTCTTC. Encoded protein: CASSTGGDPANEQFF. J is TRBJ2-1 and V is TRBV11-3; maybe TRBD1 (8 bases). V gave up 5 bases and J gave up 6 bases, with 17 bases separating them. Germline V gene lookup returns CDR1 SGHNT and CDR2 YENEEA. The length of the CDR3 is 15 residues.

This clonotype was found many times. The chain has TRBV12-3 or TRBV12-4 and TRBJ1-2; D unresolved. Trimming cost V 6 bases and J 8 bases, with 16 bases left between them. The CDR3 covers 13 residues. CDR3 sequence reads: CASRPPLELGYTF. The CDR3 bases are TGTGCCAGCAGACCCCCCCTCGAACTCGGCTACACCTTC.

The count of this clonotype is one. V is TRBV5-5 and J is TRBJ2-3; possible D gene TRBD2, 5 bases. V lost 0 bases and J 0 bases, leaving 14 bases between the germline ends. This CDR3 contains 17 residues. Germline V gene sequence: CDR1 SGHKS, CDR2 YYEKEE (reference sequence). CDR3: CASSLAPGYTSTDTQYF. The CDR3 nucleotides are TGTGCCAGCAGCTTGGCCCCGGGATACACTAGCACAGATACGCAGTATTTT. The complete variable domain, with remaining parts taken from reference TRBV5-5 and TRBJ2-3, reads DAGVTQSPTHLIKTRGQQVTLRCSPISGHKSVSWYQQVLGQGPQFIFQYYEKEERGRGNFPDRFSARQFPNYSSELNVNALLLGDSALYLCASSLAPGYTSTDTQYFGPGTRLTVL.

The chain links TRBV5-1 to TRBJ2-3; a weak D match, TRBD1 (6 bases). V lost 4 bases, J lost 6 bases, and 18 bases lay in between. This CDR3 has 15 amino acids. Germline-derived CDR1 and CDR2 are SGHRS and YFSETQ. CDR3 protein: CASSLQGLPEDTQYF. The CDR3 nucleotides are TGCGCCAGCAGCCTACAGGGCCTTCCGGAGGATACGCAGTATTTT.

This chain joins TRBV5-1 and TRBJ1-2; D not certain. From germline, CDR1 is SGHRS and CDR2 YFSETQ. The CDR3 runs to 13 residues. Trimming took 5 bases from V and 4 from J, leaving 12 bases between them. The DNA of the CDR3 is TGCGCCAGCAGGGAGGACTCGCGCTATGGCTACACCTTC. This codes for CASREDSRYGYTF.

In this sample, this clonotype turned up a few times. The chain carries TRBV6-1 and TRBJ1-1, with unresolved D. The CDR3 totals 12 residues. Per germline, CDR1 MNHNS and CDR2 SASEGT. Trimming cost V 8 bases and J 4 bases, with 11 bases left between them. The CDR3 region is CASGQIFTEAFF. CDR3 DNA: TGTGCCAGCGGGCAGATCTTCACTGAAGCTTTCTTT.

The chain links TRBV6-5 to TRBJ1-5; 7 positions agree with TRBD1. The CDR3 runs to 13 residues. Germline CDR1 MNHEY, CDR2 SVGAGI. V lost 10 bases and J lost 4; bases outside the gene matches: 7. Written as DNA, the CDR3 is TGTGCCACCAGGGGGACAGCTAATCAGCCCCAGCATTTT. This codes for CATRGTANQPQHF.

This clonotype was counted many times. The chain recombines TRBV7-2 with TRBJ1-4; TRBD1 is a possible D gene (5 bases). CDR1 is SGHTA, CDR2 FQGNSA, per germline. The CDR3 loop spans 13 amino acids. The V gene lost 4 bases and the J gene lost 7 bases, with 10 bases spanning the gap. For the CDR3, the DNA is TGTGCCAGCAGCTCCCGGGGGGGTGAAAAACTGTTTTTT. Protein: CASSSRGGEKLFF.

Many counts were recorded for this clonotype. The rearrangement uses TRBV7-2 and TRBJ2-1; 13 bases are shared with TRBD2. Trimming removed 5 bases from V and 4 bases from J; junction bases left unmatched: 5. The CDR3 totals 16 residues. From germline, CDR1 is SGHTA and CDR2 FQGNSA. CDR3: CASSILAGGTYNEQFF. The CDR3 DNA sequence: TGTGCCAGCAGCATACTAGCGGGGGGGACTTACAATGAGCAGTTCTTC.

The gene calls are TRBV6-2 or TRBV6-3 and TRBJ2-5, with 9 bases matching TRBD2. V trimming: 4 bases; J trimming: 3 bases; junction bases outside the gene matches: 6. From germline, CDR1 is MNHEY and CDR2 SVGEGT. There are 15 residues in the CDR3. CDR3 protein: CASSWLTSGKETQYF. In DNA, the CDR3 is TGTGCCAGCAGTTGGCTGACTAGCGGAAAAGAGACCCAGTACTTC.

The rearrangement joins TRBV2 to TRBJ1-4; unclear D gene. This CDR3 comprises 14 residues. Germline lookup yields CDR1 SNHLY and CDR2 FYNNEI. V lost 6 bases to trimming and J lost 4 bases, with 12 bases between them. CDR3 sequence: CASSAGPLNEKLFF. The DNA of the CDR3 is TGTGCCAGCAGCGCGGGCCCCCTTAATGAAAAACTGTTTTTT. Full variable domain (remainder filled in from reference TRBV2 and TRBJ1-4): EPEVTQTPSHQVTQMGQEVILRCVPISNHLYFYWYRQILGQKVEFLVSFYNNEISEKSEIFDDQFSVERPDGSNFTLKIRSTKLEDSAMYFCASSAGPLNEKLFFGSGTQLSVL.